The clone carrying this TCR beta chain came up a few times. Its specificity is unknown. Unique molecular identifiers were incorporated when the TCRbeta library was constructed. TCRdb independently ran MiXCR on the PCR reads; one entry per CDR3 protein. The sample lists just over 950,000 distinct CDR3 sequences; about 29% were seen once. The sample is drawn from a study of T-cell reconstitution after alpha-beta-depleted transplantation in children. General study points: There were reportedly several hundred expanded graft clones from which alpha-beta T cells came about two months after transplant. Hyperexpanded clones declined; after one year, newly produced T cells mostly supplied diversity.

The CDR3 consists of 15 residues. The germline gives CDR1 MNHEY, CDR2 SVGAGI. Trimming removed 2 bases at V and 4 bases at J, with 14 bases between. This sequence joins TRBV6-5 and TRBJ1-1, with D perhaps TRBD1 (6 bases). Sequences were derived from PBMCs, mostly from graft donor cells, sampled 360 days after TCRalphabeta/CD19-depleted stem cell transplant. The origin of this receptor is a boy less than two years old who had a stem cell transplant for SCID, so the T cells may come from the graft donor. The DNA of the CDR3 is TGTGCCAGCAGTTACGGAGGGGGTTTGAGCACTGAAGCTTTCTTT. It specifies CASSYGGGLSTEAFF.